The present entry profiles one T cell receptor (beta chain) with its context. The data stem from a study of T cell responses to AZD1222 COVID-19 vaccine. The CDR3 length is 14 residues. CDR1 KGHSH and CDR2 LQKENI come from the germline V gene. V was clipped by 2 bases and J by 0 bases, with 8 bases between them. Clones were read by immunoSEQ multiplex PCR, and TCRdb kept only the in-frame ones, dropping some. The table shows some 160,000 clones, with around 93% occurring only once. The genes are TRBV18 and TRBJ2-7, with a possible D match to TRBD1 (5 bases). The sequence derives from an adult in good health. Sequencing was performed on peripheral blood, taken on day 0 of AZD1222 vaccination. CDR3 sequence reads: CASSPAGNSYEQYF. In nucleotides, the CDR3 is TGTGCCAGCTCACCAGCAGGGAACTCCTACGAGCAGTACTTC.